Shown below are 3 T cell receptor beta chains from a single sample sequenced in a study of identifying expanded T cells in peripheral blood. Profiling relied on immunoSEQ multiplex PCR, and the TCRdb table lists in-frame clones only, not all of them. The sample yields about 94,000 clones, nearly 90% seen once. Sequenced sample: blood. All receptors derive from a person between 18 and 75 years old in good health.

The chain combines TRBV27 with TRBJ2-1; 10 bases are a match to TRBD1. V trimming: 4 bases; J trimming: 7 bases; junction bases outside the gene matches: 7. The CDR3 has 15 amino acids. Germline-derived CDR1 and CDR2 are MNHEY and SMNVEV (reference sequence). CDR3 protein: CASSSTGGLRNEQFF. In DNA form, the CDR3 reads TGTGCCAGCAGTTCGACAGGGGGCCTTAGGAATGAGCAGTTCTTC.

This chain connects TRBV30 to TRBJ1-1, with 10 bases fitting TRBD1. J was trimmed by 3 bases and V by 3 bases; bases with no gene match: 7. The CDR3 sequence is 15 residues long. Germline values: CDR1 GTSNPN, CDR2 SVGIG (reference sequence). The CDR3 spells CAWSVEDRGYTEAFF. CDR3 nucleotides: TGTGCCTGGAGCGTCGAGGACAGGGGGTACACTGAAGCTTTCTTT.

The chain employs TRBV6-5 and TRBJ1-1, with TRBD1 as a possible D gene (6 bases). The germline V and J ends were trimmed by 6 bases and 1 base, with 12 bases remaining between them. Germline values: CDR1 MNHEY, CDR2 SVGAGI. This CDR3 comprises 14 residues. The CDR3 is CASSAQGKNTEAFF. The CDR3 nucleotides are TGTGCCAGCAGCGCGCAGGGGAAGAACACTGAAGCTTTCTTT.